The 19 T cell receptor beta chains given below trace back to one sample, sequenced in a study of CD8+CD57+ T cells in acquired aplastic anemia. The template for TCR beta VDJ and CDR3 sequence profiling was genomic DNA. MiXCR was run by TCRdb on the reads, yielding one entry per CDR3 protein. The sample holds some 180,000 distinct CDR3 sequences, 45% to 50% seen once. The specimen sequenced was sorted CD4+, CD8+, or CD8+CD57+ T cells (not recorded which) from PBMCs. The receptor set was obtained from a human donor in good health.

This clonotype was found many times. The genes are TRBV19 and TRBJ2-3; D is undetermined. V shed 3 bases and J shed 6 bases, with 19 bases lying between them. Germline V CDR1 and CDR2: LNHDA, SQIVND (reference sequence). There are 16 residues in the CDR3. The CDR3 nucleotides read TGTGCCAGTAGTATGCCTGCAGGATCAGGAACCGATACGCAGTATTTT. Residues: CASSMPAGSGTDTQYF.

The chain is built from TRBV19 and TRBJ1-2; 8 bases are shared with TRBD1. V lost 4 bases to trimming and J lost 2 bases; unmatched junction nucleotides: 6. The CDR3 has 15 amino acids. The germline CDR1 and CDR2 sequences are LNHDA and SQIVND (reference sequence). The CDR3 protein is CASSTRTGRNYGYTF. The CDR3 coding sequence is TGTGCCAGTAGTACGCGGACAGGGAGGAACTATGGCTACACCTTC.

This clonotype showed up just a few times. This chain joins TRBV29-1 and TRBJ2-3; 7 bases are a match to TRBD1. The CDR3 loop spans 13 amino acids. The germline CDR1 and CDR2 sequences are SQVTM and ANQGSEA. Unmatched junction bases numbered 8, after V lost 7 bases and J lost 4 bases. In DNA, the CDR3 is TGCAGCGCCTCGACAGGGAGCGCAGATACGCAGTATTTT. It encodes CSASTGSADTQYF.

CDR3 bases: TGCGCCAGCAGCCGCGGACAGGGGGTTGGTGACATTCAGTACTTC. Amino acid sequence: CASSRGQGVGDIQYF. The chain is built from TRBV5-1 and TRBJ2-4; 10 bases map to TRBD1. The CDR3 extends over 15 amino acids. Germline V gives CDR1 SGHRS, CDR2 YFSETQ. V gave up 4 bases and J gave up 8 bases; unmatched junction bases: 9.

This clonotype has more than one count but fewer than ten. V and J are TRBV30 and TRBJ1-5; no reliable D call. V was cut by 1 base and J by 1 base, with 5 bases left in between. This CDR3 comprises 13 residues. Germline V gene lookup returns CDR1 GTSNPN and CDR2 SVGIG (reference sequence). The CDR3 nucleotides read TGTGCCTGGAGTGGTGGGAGCAATCAGCCCCAGCATTTT. This sequence encodes CAWSGGSNQPQHF.

This clonotype was seen a handful of times. The chain uses TRBV28 and TRBJ2-7; 9 bases match TRBD2. Per the germline V gene, CDR1 is MDHEN and CDR2 is SYDVKM. V shed 7 bases and J 6 bases; nucleotides not matched to a gene: 13. This CDR3 has 15 residues. CDR3 bases: TGTGCCAGCATCACCTCCCGGCTAGCGGGAAGCGAGCAGTACTTC. This gives the protein CASITSRLAGSEQYF.

The rearrangement uses TRBV24-1 and TRBJ1-2; 11 bases are a match to TRBD1. Germline V lookup: CDR1 KGHDR, CDR2 SFDVKD. The junction had 7 bases not matched to a gene; V was cut back by 3 bases and J by 5 bases. This CDR3 spans 16 amino acids. The CDR3 loop is CATSDAGQGAGYGYTF. DNA of the CDR3: TGTGCCACCAGTGATGCCGGACAGGGGGCAGGATATGGCTACACCTTC.

The gene calls are TRBV20-1 and TRBJ2-2; no definite D call. This CDR3 is 13 amino acids long. Germline V gene sequence: CDR1 DFQATT, CDR2 SNEGSKA (reference sequence). The V and J ends lost 5 bases and 8 bases respectively, with 15 bases between them. CDR3 in DNA: TGCAGTGCTTACGACCCACGTAGAGGGGAGCTGTTTTTT. It yields the protein CSAYDPRRGELFF.

V gene TRBV7-9 combines with J gene TRBJ1-2; D remains unclear. CDR1 and CDR2 (germline): SEHNR, FQNEAQ (reference sequence). The V end was cut by 1 base, the J end by 3 bases, with 12 bases between. The CDR3 spans 15 residues. DNA of the CDR3: TGTGCCAGCAGCTTAGACCGACAAGTTCACTATGGCTACACCTTC. This sequence encodes CASSLDRQVHYGYTF.

The chain has TRBV28 and TRBJ1-5; no clear D gene. Trimming took 7 bases from V and 5 from J, leaving 9 bases between them. The germline gives CDR1 MDHEN, CDR2 SYDVKM. The CDR3 sequence is 12 residues long. CDR3 protein: CASTQSDQPQHF. The DNA for the CDR3 is TGTGCCAGCACACAGAGCGATCAGCCCCAGCATTTT.

V and J are TRBV7-2 and TRBJ1-5, with D possibly matching TRBD1 (5 bases). Germline V CDR1 and CDR2: SGHTA, FQGNSA. The CDR3 has 15 residues. V was cut by 5 bases and J by 4 bases, with 15 bases left in between. In DNA, the CDR3 is TGTGCCAGCAGCCAAGGGTCGGGGGGAAATCAGCCCCAGCATTTT. Encoded protein: CASSQGSGGNQPQHF.

This clonotype has only a few counts. The V gene is TRBV24-1, the J gene TRBJ1-1, with unresolved D. The CDR3 length is 13 residues. V lost 4 bases and J 5 bases, leaving 10 bases between the germline ends. The germline gives CDR1 KGHDR, CDR2 SFDVKD. The CDR3 reads CATSETGVTEAFF. The DNA of the CDR3 is TGTGCCACCAGTGAGACTGGGGTGACTGAAGCTTTCTTT.

The chain combines TRBV15 with TRBJ2-7, with D maybe TRBD1 (6 bases). Germline loops: CDR1 LNHNV, CDR2 YYDKDF (reference sequence). The CDR3 has 15 residues. The ends were cut back, 1 base at V and 3 bases at J, with 13 bases in the middle. The CDR3 DNA is TGTGCCACCAGCAGAGCGGGACATGGAGACTACGAGCAGTACTTC. Amino acid sequence: CATSRAGHGDYEQYF.

This clonotype was recorded many times. This sequence joins TRBV19 and TRBJ2-5, with D perhaps matching TRBD1 or TRBD2 (5 bases each). The CDR3 consists of 14 residues. Trimming took off 5 bases at V and 5 bases at J, with 15 bases between the two ends. The germline CDR1 and CDR2 sequences are LNHDA and SQIVND (reference sequence). The CDR3 nucleotides read TGTGCCAGTAGTCAGCCAGGGTCGGGGGAGACCCAGTACTTC. Translated: CASSQPGSGETQYF.

There are many counts of this clonotype. The chain is built from TRBV7-9 and TRBJ2-1, with 8 bases matching TRBD2. CDR1 SEHNR and CDR2 FQNEAQ come from the germline V gene (reference sequence). The CDR3 has 12 residues. V trimming: 4 bases; J trimming: 9 bases; junction bases outside the gene matches: 2. CDR3 bases: TGTGCCAGCAGCTCGGGGGGGGCTGAGCAGTTCTTC. Residues: CASSSGGAEQFF.

This clonotype occurred many times. The chain carries TRBV28 and TRBJ1-6; weak D call: TRBD1 (6 bases). The V gene's germline CDR1 is MDHEN and CDR2 SYDVKM. The CDR3 sequence is 15 residues long. Trimming took off 8 bases at V and 7 bases at J, with 18 bases between the two ends. The CDR3 loop reads CASVVIRGSNSPLHF. CDR3 DNA sequence: TGTGCCAGCGTAGTGATCAGGGGAAGCAATTCACCCCTCCACTTT.

This clonotype was counted once. The chain links TRBV12-5 to TRBJ1-1; D gene uncertain. Germline V gives CDR1 LGHNT, CDR2 FRNRAP. Trimming cost V 1 base and J 5 bases, with 23 bases left between them. CDR3 size: 18 residues. CDR3 in amino acids: CASGLGSLRRPGWTEAFF. Written as DNA, the CDR3 is TGTGCTAGTGGTTTGGGGTCTCTAAGACGGCCCGGGTGGACTGAAGCTTTCTTT.

As for this clonotype: This may be a read error: a much more frequent sequence differs by one nucleotide. The chain joins TRBV12-3 or TRBV12-4 to TRBJ2-1; D call uncertain. This CDR3 is 14 amino acids long. The CDR3 bases are TGTGCCAGCAGCCATACTTCTAGGAACAATGAGCAGCTCTTC. The encoded protein is CASSHTSRNNEQLF.

The chain joins TRBV6-2 or TRBV6-3 to TRBJ2-7; 12 bases are a match to TRBD2. The CDR3 length is 15 residues. Per germline, CDR1 MNHEY and CDR2 SVGEGT. The V and J ends lost 2 bases and 6 bases, in that order; junction bases with no gene match: 5. CDR3 loop: CASSYALAGGLEQYF. The DNA of the CDR3 is TGTGCCAGCAGTTACGCGCTAGCGGGGGGGCTCGAGCAGTACTTC.